This T cell receptor (beta chain) emerged from a study of blood T cell repertoires in COVID-19. Across the whole study: Acute and convalescent COVID-19 specimens originated in the United States, Italy and Spain.

Germline CDR1 and CDR2: SGHRS and YFSETQ. CDR3 length: 15 residues. V was trimmed by 5 bases and J by 6 bases, leaving 19 bases between them. The repertoire was sequenced with immunoSEQ multiplex PCR; TCRdb's copy has only in-frame clones and lacks some. The sample has around 62,000 clones, 75% to 90% seen once. The sample comprised peripheral blood. This receptor was taken from a man aged 55 to 70 with acute or convalescent COVID-19. V and J are TRBV5-1 and TRBJ2-3, with D perhaps matching TRBD2 (6 bases). In nucleotides, the CDR3 is TGCGCCAGCAGGTACGCCCTGGGAGGAACCGATACGCAGTATTTT. It codes for CASRYALGGTDTQYF.